The 26 T cell receptor beta chains given below trace back to one sample, sequenced in a study of shared clonotypes between healthy human individuals. The data were produced by immunoSEQ multiplex PCR, yet TCRdb's version contains in-frame clones alone and is incomplete. Of about 2,100,000 clones listed, 85% to 95% were seen once; the top ten hold more than 1.5%. Naive CD8 populations comprised CD45RO-negative cells positively selected for CCR7, excluding terminally differentiated effector memory CD45RA+ cells. The sequenced sample consisted of naive CD8+ T cells from PBMCs. The receptor source for this set is a man between 18 and 35 years old in good health. Some clones in this sample may be carry-over from other donors' samples.

This chain uses TRBV5-1 with TRBJ2-6, with D perhaps TRBD2 (6 bases). V lost 1 base and J 0 bases, leaving 11 bases between the germline ends. The CDR3 totals 17 residues. Germline CDR1 is SGHRS and CDR2 is YFSETQ. The CDR3: CASSLWTMVSGANVLTF. Written as DNA, the CDR3 is TGCGCCAGCAGCTTGTGGACTATGGTCTCTGGGGCCAACGTCCTGACTTTC.

The chain carries TRBV6-1 and TRBJ1-5, with 7 bases matching TRBD1. Germline trimming cut 4 bases from V and 6 bases from J; bases unmatched to any gene: 6. The CDR3 loop spans 14 amino acids. Germline lookup yields CDR1 MNHNS and CDR2 SASEGT. CDR3 loop: CASSVRGGFQPQHF. Here the CDR3 DNA reads TGTGCCAGCAGTGTCAGGGGGGGCTTTCAGCCCCAGCATTTT.

With regard to this clone: This CDR3 is also generated by other DNA sequences in the sample. The V and J genes are TRBV7-6 and TRBJ1-5; no clear D. Germline CDR1 reads SGHVS; CDR2 reads FNYEAQ. V was clipped by 0 bases and J by 3 bases, with 3 bases between them. This CDR3 has 13 residues. The CDR3 protein is CASSLAVNQPQHF. The CDR3 nucleotides are TGTGCCAGCAGCTTAGCAGTCAATCAGCCCCAGCATTTT.

J is TRBJ2-5 and V is TRBV11-3; D not certain. The CDR3 loop spans 13 amino acids. V lost 1 base to trimming and J lost 5 bases, with 8 bases between them. The germline CDR1 and CDR2 sequences are SGHNT and YENEEA. The CDR3 DNA is TGTGCCAGCAGCTTAGGAGGTTCGGAGACCCAGTACTTC. The encoded protein is CASSLGGSETQYF.

In its sample, this clone was seen a few times. V gene TRBV6-6 combines with J gene TRBJ1-1; no reliable D call. The CDR3 runs to 14 residues. Trimming removed 3 bases at V and 4 bases at J, with 12 bases between. The V gene's germline CDR1 is MNHNY and CDR2 SVGAGI (reference sequence). CDR3 sequence: CASSYEVLGTEAFF. The CDR3 DNA reads as TGTGCCAGCAGTTATGAAGTACTGGGCACTGAAGCTTTCTTT.

J is TRBJ1-5 and V is TRBV19; TRBD1 matches 10 bases. Looked up from germline, CDR1 is LNHDA and CDR2 is SQIVND (reference sequence). Unmatched junction bases numbered 8, after V lost 5 bases and J lost 4 bases. The CDR3 spans 16 residues. The CDR3 DNA sequence: TGTGCCAGTAGTCGGGACAGGGGTGATCGGAATCAGCCCCAGCATTTT. Amino acid sequence: CASSRDRGDRNQPQHF.

The J gene is TRBJ1-3, the V gene TRBV13, with D possibly matching TRBD1 (6 bases). Trimming took 4 bases from V and 0 from J, leaving 16 bases between them. This CDR3 has 17 residues. CDR1 is PRHDT, CDR2 FYEKMQ, per germline (reference sequence). CDR3 in amino acids: CASSSGSTGNSGNTIYF. In DNA form, the CDR3 reads TGTGCCAGCAGCTCCGGAAGCACAGGGAACTCTGGAAACACCATATATTTT.

This clone is a singleton in its sample. Other nucleotide sequences from this sample produce the same CDR3. CDR3 amino acids: CASSLGGNGYTF. The DNA for the CDR3 is TGTGCCAGCAGCTTAGGCGGAAATGGCTACACCTTC. V usage is TRBV7-9 and J usage is TRBJ1-2; D unclear. Germline V gene data show CDR1 as SEHNR and CDR2 as FQNEAQ (reference sequence). The CDR3 is made up of 12 amino acids. Trimming shortened V by 1 base and J by 6 bases, and 6 bases separated the two germline ends. Combining the CDR3 with reference TRBV7-9 and TRBJ1-2 gives the whole variable domain DTGVSQNPRHKITKRGQNVTFRCDPISEHNRLYWYRQTLGQGPEFLTYFQNEAQLEKSRLLSDRFSAERPKGSFSTLEIQRTEQGDSAMYLCASSLGGNGYTFGSGTRLTVV.

The V and J genes are TRBV27 and TRBJ2-7; TRBD2 agrees at 14 bases. The CDR3 consists of 15 residues. In germline, CDR1 is MNHEY, CDR2 SMNVEV (reference sequence). Unmatched junction bases numbered 10, after V lost 10 bases and J lost 5 bases. The CDR3 DNA reads TGTGCCACCAAGGGGGGACTAGCGGGAGAACACGAGCAGTACTTC. This sequence encodes CATKGGLAGEHEQYF.

Concerning this clone: Other DNA sequences in the same sample also yield this CDR3. This chain joins TRBV27 and TRBJ2-7, with TRBD2 identical over 7 bases. The germline CDR1 and CDR2 sequences are MNHEY and SMNVEV (reference sequence). Trimming at V came to 3 bases and at J to 2 bases, leaving 4 bases not matched to a gene. CDR3 length equals 14 residues. CDR3: CASSLGTTPYEQYF. The CDR3 nucleotides read TGTGCCAGCAGTTTGGGGACTACACCCTACGAGCAGTACTTC.

There are a few counts of this clone. This chain links TRBV27 with TRBJ1-2; D perhaps matches TRBD1 (6 bases). The CDR3 is made up of 14 amino acids. V was pared by 6 bases and J by 2 bases, with 13 bases between. Germline lookup yields CDR1 MNHEY and CDR2 SMNVEV (reference sequence). The CDR3 here is CASRGRGANYGYTF. CDR3 nucleotide sequence: TGTGCCAGCAGGGGGAGGGGGGCCAACTATGGCTACACCTTC.

This chain links TRBV25-1 with TRBJ2-5; D unresolved. The V and J ends lost 3 bases and 0 bases respectively, with 14 bases between them. This CDR3 has 16 amino acids. The germline V gene encodes CDR1 MGHDK and CDR2 SYGVNS. CDR3: CASSDKELLYQETQYF. Written as DNA, the CDR3 is TGTGCCAGCAGTGATAAGGAACTCTTGTACCAAGAGACCCAGTACTTC.

The rearrangement links TRBV5-4 to TRBJ2-7; TRBD2 might be the D (6 bases). From germline, CDR1 is SGHNT and CDR2 YYREEE (reference sequence). This CDR3 is 15 amino acids long. With 2 bases removed from V and 3 bases from J, the gap between germline ends came to 15 bases. The CDR3 DNA sequence: TGTGCCAGCAGCTTTGGACTATCCGACTTCTACGAGCAGTACTTC. This gives the protein CASSFGLSDFYEQYF.

This chain's CDR3 is CAYPTGLLRGYTF. The CDR3 nucleotides read TGTGCCTACCCGACAGGATTATTGAGAGGCTACACCTTC. The V call is TRBV30, the J call TRBJ1-2; tentatively, D is TRBD1 (6 bases). The V and J ends lost 7 bases and 8 bases respectively, with 20 bases between them. CDR3 size: 13 residues. Germline assignment: CDR1 GTSNPN and CDR2 SVGIG (reference sequence). The variable domain in full, completed from reference TRBV30 and TRBJ1-2, reads SQTIHQWPATLVQPVGSPLSLECTVEGTSNPNLYWYRQAAGRGLQLLFYSVGIGQISSEVPQNLSASRPQDRQFILSSKKLLLSDSGFYLCAYPTGLLRGYTFGSGTRLTVV.

The V and J genes are TRBV4-2 and TRBJ2-3, with D perhaps matching TRBD2 (6 bases). Germline lookup yields CDR1 LGHNA and CDR2 YNFKEQ. Trimming shortened V by 1 base and J by 6 bases, and 11 bases separated the two germline ends. The CDR3 contains 14 residues. CDR3 bases: TGTGCCAGCAGCCAAGTTGTAGGAGGGGATACGCAGTATTTT. The encoded protein is CASSQVVGGDTQYF.

This chain connects TRBV27 to TRBJ2-7; D not resolved. Deletions cut 5 bases from V and 0 bases from J, with 14 bases between. CDR1 is MNHEY, CDR2 SMNVEV, per germline (reference sequence). The CDR3 covers 15 residues. The CDR3 sequence: CASSLIPVSSYEQYF. In DNA form, the CDR3 reads TGTGCCAGCAGTCTTATTCCCGTCAGCTCCTACGAGCAGTACTTC.

J is TRBJ2-3 and V is TRBV10-2, with 7 bases fitting TRBD2. There are 12 residues in the CDR3. The germline V gene encodes CDR1 WSHSY and CDR2 SAAADI. V dropped 6 bases and J dropped 6; count of bases not matched to a gene: 3. Written as DNA, the CDR3 is TGCGCCAGCAGGGGGGGGAGGGATACGCAGTATTTT. It codes for CASRGGRDTQYF.

The chain links TRBV7-9 to TRBJ1-3; no clear D. Germline V gene sequence: CDR1 SEHNR, CDR2 FQNEAQ (reference sequence). The V and J ends lost 2 bases and 4 bases respectively, with 9 bases between them. This CDR3 comprises 14 residues. The chain's CDR3 is CASSLPEVGNTIYF. DNA for the CDR3: TGTGCCAGCAGCTTACCAGAGGTGGGAAACACCATATATTTT. The full variable domain, with the rest looked up from reference TRBV7-9 and TRBJ1-3, is DTGVSQNPRHKITKRGQNVTFRCDPISEHNRLYWYRQTLGQGPEFLTYFQNEAQLEKSRLLSDRFSAERPKGSFSTLEIQRTEQGDSAMYLCASSLPEVGNTIYFGEGSWLTVV.

The chain recombines TRBV4-1 with TRBJ2-2; a possible D gene is TRBD1 (5 bases). This CDR3 has 17 amino acids. V shed 0 bases and J shed 4 bases, with 15 bases lying between them. Germline assignment: CDR1 MGHRA and CDR2 YSYEKL. This chain's CDR3 is CASSQEGPGTGTGELFF. The CDR3, as DNA: TGCGCCAGCAGCCAAGAGGGCCCAGGTACAGGCACCGGGGAGCTGTTTTTT.

A remark on this clone: Other nucleotide sequences in the sample specify the same CDR3. The chain joins TRBV7-9 to TRBJ2-7; D gene unclear. The germline V and J ends were trimmed by 2 bases and 2 bases, with 4 bases remaining between them. The length of the CDR3 is 12 residues. Germline lookup yields CDR1 SEHNR and CDR2 FQNEAQ (reference sequence). The CDR3 DNA follows: TGTGCCAGCAGCTTAAGCACCTACGAGCAGTACTTC. Encoded protein: CASSLSTYEQYF.

Of note for this clone: The sample contains more than one DNA sequence encoding this CDR3. V and J are TRBV9 and TRBJ2-1; 10 bases match TRBD2. There are 15 residues in the CDR3. Germline CDR1 is SGDLS and CDR2 is YYNGEE. After removal of 1 base from V and 6 bases from J, the junction contained 4 bases not matched to a gene. This CDR3 reads CASSVRLAGVNEQFF. The CDR3 DNA sequence: TGTGCCAGCAGCGTACGGCTAGCGGGGGTCAATGAGCAGTTCTTC.

This chain joins TRBV15 and TRBJ1-5, with D tentatively TRBD1 (6 bases). The germline gives CDR1 LNHNV, CDR2 YYDKDF (reference sequence). V was shortened by 4 bases and J by 0 bases, with 13 bases between the two germline ends. This CDR3 spans 16 amino acids. The CDR3 loop reads CATSTRTAYSNQPQHF. CDR3 nucleotides: TGTGCCACCAGCACAAGGACAGCGTATAGCAATCAGCCCCAGCATTTT.

V and J are TRBV5-3 and TRBJ1-5; possibly TRBD1 for D (6 bases). TRBV5-3 falls under the ORF class, with uncertain function. The V end lost 9 bases, the J end lost 1 base, and 17 bases lay between the germline ends. The CDR3 runs to 15 residues. The CDR3 coding sequence is TGTGCCATGAAAGCAGGGGTTGGAAGCAATCAGCCCCAGCATTTT. It yields the protein CAMKAGVGSNQPQHF.

The V call is TRBV28, the J call TRBJ1-3; weak D call: TRBD1 (6 bases). Trimming shortened V by 3 bases and J by 3 bases, and 15 bases separated the two germline ends. This CDR3 region has 16 residues. Germline V gene data show CDR1 as MDHEN and CDR2 as SYDVKM. Here the CDR3 DNA reads TGTGCCAGCAGTTTGACAGGCTCTAGTAGTGGAAACACCATATATTTT. Translation gives CASSLTGSSSGNTIYF.

This chain's CDR3 is CASSVTQGGYGYTF. CDR3 DNA: TGTGCCAGTAGTGTGACGCAAGGTGGTTATGGCTACACCTTC. V gene TRBV19 combines with J gene TRBJ1-2; D gene uncertain. Per the germline V gene, CDR1 is LNHDA and CDR2 is SQIVND (reference sequence). V lost 5 bases and J 5 bases, leaving 15 bases between the germline ends. The CDR3 covers 14 residues. The variable domain in full, with the rest retrieved from reference TRBV19 and TRBJ1-2, is DGGITQSPKYLFRKEGQNVTLSCEQNLNHDAMYWYRQDPGQGLRLIYYSQIVNDFQKGDIAEGYSVSREKKESFPLTVTSAQKNPTAFYLCASSVTQGGYGYTFGSGTRLTVV.

The chain recombines TRBV6-1 with TRBJ1-2, with D unclear. This CDR3 has 16 residues. Trimming cost V 2 bases and J 6 bases, with 19 bases left between them. CDR1 MNHNS and CDR2 SASEGT come from the germline V gene. CDR3 nucleotide sequence: TGTGCCAGCAGTGAACTATGGACGGCCCACTCGGATGGCTACACCTTC. It encodes CASSELWTAHSDGYTF.